Sequencing of this TCR beta chain was carried out in a study of OX40 agonist ivuxolimab in advanced cancers. General study points: The study found among the lowest clonal expansion in partial responders at 0.1-3.0 mg/kg.

The CDR3 totals 14 residues. The germline gives CDR1 SEHNR, CDR2 FQNEAQ (reference sequence). Between the trimmed V and J ends, which lost 0 bases and 1 base, there was a span of 6 bases. Baseline was the first blood sampling point, followed by cycle 4 day 1 and cycle 7 day 1. This clone was detected only once. Its target is unknown. The table came from immunoSEQ multiplex PCR; TCRdb's copy has only in-frame clones and leaves some out. The top ten clones hold over 4.5% of a sample with fewer than 80,000 clones, 85% of them seen once. The sequence was collected from an adult with an advanced solid tumor such as melanoma, head and neck, liver or kidney cancer. Specimen: CD4+ or CD8+ T cells sorted from blood, collected in a trial of the OX40 agonist ivuxolimab. The rearrangement uses TRBV7-9 and TRBJ1-1; D unresolved. The CDR3 region has the DNA TGTGCCAGCAGCTTAGCATTGGGGAACACTGAAGCTTTCTTT. Its translation: CASSLALGNTEAFF.